The rows below give T cell receptor beta chains drawn from one sample of a study of cytomegalovirus exposure and HLA in healthy donors. TCRdb's copy holds only in-frame clones and misses some; the assay was immunoSEQ multiplex PCR. Here the sample spans a few hundred thousand clones, about four fifths being singletons. The sample taken for sequencing was PBMCs. These receptor sequences come from a man aged 30 to 45 in good health and CMV-seronegative. CDR3s include the opening cysteine and the closing phenylalanine or tryptophan. A D gene is named only where the DNA matches it firmly. Clone size appears in some rows only: once, few, many, or a class for an expanded clone.

D	J	size	V	CDR3	DNA
.	TRBJ1-5	.	TRBV19	CASRLPNQPQHF	TGTGCCAGTAGACTTCCAAATCAGCCCCAGCATTTT
.	TRBJ2-3	.	TRBV28	CASSFTGVSGTQYF	TGTGCCAGCAGTTTTACGGGGGTTTCTGGTACGCAGTATTTT
.	TRBJ1-3	.	TRBV5-4	CASSFGHGNTIYF	TGTGCCAGCAGCTTCGGACACGGAAACACCATATATTTT
.	TRBJ1-3	.	TRBV7-3	CASSLIGEGSGNTIYF	TGTGCCAGCAGCTTAATCGGAGAGGGCTCTGGAAACACCATATATTTT
.	TRBJ1-5	.	TRBV18	CASSPGQYNQPQHF	TGTGCCAGCTCACCTGGACAGTACAATCAGCCCCAGCATTTT
TRBD1	TRBJ1-3	once	TRBV7-2	CASRGGQSFSGNTIYF	TGTGCCAGCAGGGGGGGACAGAGCTTCTCTGGAAACACCATATATTTT
.	TRBJ2-7	.	TRBV28	CASSLIGGSYEQYF	TGTGCCAGCAGTTTAATAGGGGGTTCCTACGAGCAGTACTTC
.	TRBJ1-6	.	TRBV6-5	CASSYLQGNSPLHF	TGTGCCAGCAGTTACCTGCAGGGAAATTCACCCCTCCACTTT
TRBD2	TRBJ2-2	.	TRBV4-1	CASSQTGLAGGELPGELFF	TGCGCCAGCAGCCAAACGGGACTAGCGGGGGGAGAGTTGCCCGGGGAGCTGTTTTTT
.	TRBJ2-5	.	TRBV5-3	CARSNRGGETQYF	TGTGCCAGAAGCAACCGGGGTGGAGAGACCCAGTACTTC
TRBD1	TRBJ1-2	.	TRBV5-1	CASSRTGGGYGYTF	TGCGCCAGCAGCCGGACAGGGGGAGGGTATGGCTACACCTTC
.	TRBJ1-2	.	TRBV19	CASRQANYGYTF	TGTGCCAGTCGACAGGCAAACTATGGCTACACCTTC
TRBD1	TRBJ1-2	.	TRBV11-2	CASSAATGALLGGYTF	TGTGCCAGCAGCGCTGCGACAGGGGCCCTGCTCGGTGGCTACACCTTC
TRBD1	TRBJ2-7	.	TRBV29-1	CSGLTGRYEQYF	TGCAGCGGCCTGACAGGGCGCTACGAGCAGTACTTC
TRBD1	TRBJ2-2	.	TRBV6-1	CASSGGTGSNTGELFF	TGTGCCAGCAGTGGGGGGACAGGATCAAACACCGGGGAGCTGTTTTTT
TRBD1	TRBJ1-2	few	TRBV10-2	CASKGQVFKDGYTF	TGCGCCAGCAAGGGACAGGTTTTCAAAGATGGCTACACCTTC
TRBD2	TRBJ2-2	once	TRBV5-1	CASSVTSGGTNTGELFF	TGCGCCAGCAGCGTGACTAGCGGGGGGACGAACACCGGGGAGCTGTTTTTT
TRBD1	TRBJ2-7	.	TRBV2	CASAKLRAGGPVLSYEQYF	TGTGCCAGCGCTAAATTGCGGGCAGGGGGCCCGGTTCTGTCCTACGAGCAGTACTTC
.	TRBJ1-2	.	TRBV6-1	CASRRQPYGYTF	TGTGCCAGCAGGAGACAGCCTTATGGCTACACCTTC
TRBD1	TRBJ2-2	once	TRBV4-3	CASSQAPDRGPTGELFF	TGCGCCAGCAGCCAAGCCCCCGACAGGGGTCCCACCGGGGAGCTGTTTTTT
.	TRBJ2-1	.	TRBV5-8	CASSYWTEDNEQFF	TGTGCCAGCAGCTATTGGACAGAAGACAATGAGCAGTTCTTC
TRBD1	TRBJ2-7	.	TRBV7-9	CASSLNPNRDSPYEQYF	TGTGCCAGCAGCTTAAATCCGAACCGGGACAGCCCCTACGAGCAGTACTTC
TRBD1	TRBJ1-2	.	TRBV28	CASSFRGRNYGYTF	TGTGCCAGCAGTTTCAGGGGGCGAAACTATGGCTACACCTTC
.	TRBJ1-3	.	TRBV5-1	CASSLHEGGPATGNTIYF	TGCGCCAGCAGCTTACATGAGGGAGGGCCGGCTACAGGAAACACCATATATTTT
.	TRBJ2-3	.	TRBV6-5	CASRLQGADTQYF	TGTGCCAGCAGACTTCAGGGTGCAGATACGCAGTATTTT
TRBD1	TRBJ2-7	.	TRBV27	CASRMGTGGDEQYF	TGTGCCAGCAGAATGGGGACAGGGGGCGACGAGCAGTACTTC
.	TRBJ2-1	.	TRBV5-1	CASSLDRVGNEQFF	TGCGCCAGCAGCTTGGACAGGGTGGGGAATGAGCAGTTCTTC
.	TRBJ2-1	.	TRBV27	CASSSASGHNEQFF	TGTGCCAGCAGTTCAGCAAGCGGCCACAATGAGCAGTTCTTC
.	TRBJ1-4	.	TRBV6-5	CASSMTVDEKLFF	TGTGCCAGCAGCATGACAGTGGATGAAAAACTGTTTTTT
TRBD2	TRBJ2-5	.	TRBV19	CASAGVGQETQYF	TGTGCCAGTGCGGGGGTTGGGCAAGAGACCCAGTACTTC
TRBD2	TRBJ2-1	.	TRBV6-6	CASSSVLAGVYNEQFF	TGTGCCAGCAGTTCAGTCCTAGCGGGGGTGTACAATGAGCAGTTCTTC
.	TRBJ2-7	.	TRBV4-1	CASSQEGVASPTYEQYF	TGCGCCAGCAGCCAAGAAGGGGTGGCCAGCCCTACCTACGAGCAGTACTTC
TRBD2	TRBJ2-2	.	TRBV9	CASSVGAGVVTGELFF	TGTGCCAGCAGCGTAGGGGCGGGGGTGGTGACCGGGGAGCTGTTTTTT
TRBD2	TRBJ2-7	few	TRBV19	CASNQPGTSGEQYF	TGTGCCAGTAACCAACCCGGGACTAGCGGCGAGCAGTACTTC
.	TRBJ2-2	.	TRBV5-4	CASSLSAGSTGELFF	TGTGCCAGCAGCTTGTCCGCGGGGAGCACCGGGGAGCTGTTTTTT
TRBD1	TRBJ1-1	few	TRBV19	CASKVSNRGNTEAFF	TGTGCCAGTAAGGTTTCGAACAGGGGGAACACTGAAGCTTTCTTT
.	TRBJ1-6	.	TRBV7-9	CASSRTTVNSPLHF	TGTGCCAGCAGCCGGACGACAGTAAATTCACCCCTCCACTTT
.	TRBJ2-7	.	TRBV5-1	CASSLVQGPTESYEQYF	TGCGCCAGCAGCTTGGTACAGGGCCCGACCGAGAGCTACGAGCAGTACTTC
.	TRBJ2-6	.	TRBV9	CASSVGGEVGANVLTF	TGTGCCAGCAGCGTAGGGGGCGAAGTCGGGGCCAACGTCCTGACTTTC
.	TRBJ1-1	.	TRBV28	CASSSTGWAFF	TGTGCCAGCAGTTCCACAGGATGGGCTTTCTTT